This entry lists 6 T cell receptor beta chains sequenced from one sample in a study of T cell responses to AZD1222 COVID-19 vaccine. Produced via immunoSEQ multiplex PCR; TCRdb's table is partial and in-frame only. This sample has roughly 150,000 clones; just over 90% occur once, and the top ten carry 4.5% to 5.5%. The source was peripheral blood, collected on day 0 of AZD1222 vaccination. The receptors derive from an adult in good health.

The V call is TRBV3-1 (or the pseudogene TRBV3-2), the J call TRBJ2-1; D remains ambiguous. This CDR3 has 12 residues. Trimming took 3 bases from V and 8 from J, leaving 8 bases between them. The germline gives CDR1 LGHDT, CDR2 YNNKEL (reference sequence). The CDR3: CASSHPSDEQFF. CDR3 in DNA: TGTGCCAGCAGCCACCCCAGCGATGAGCAGTTCTTC.

This rearrangement joins TRBV7-2 to TRBJ2-7; D is ambiguous. This CDR3 spans 12 amino acids. Trimming pared 2 bases from V and 4 bases from J, leaving 6 bases between. The germline CDR1 and CDR2 sequences are SGHTA and FQGNSA. Here the CDR3 DNA reads TGTGCCAGCAGCTTACCCGGTTACGAGCAGTACTTC. Its protein product is CASSLPGYEQYF.

The chain links TRBV5-5 to TRBJ1-1; a weak D match, TRBD1 (5 bases). With 3 bases removed from V and 0 bases from J, the gap between germline ends came to 6 bases. The V gene's germline CDR1 is SGHKS and CDR2 YYEKEE (reference sequence). This CDR3 has 13 residues. CDR3 coding DNA: TGTGCCAGCAGCTGGGGACTGAACACTGAAGCTTTCTTT. Its translation is CASSWGLNTEAFF.

CDR3 loop: CASSWGGSSVTGELFF. The CDR3 DNA is TGTGCCAGCAGTTGGGGCGGGTCAAGTGTTACCGGGGAGCTGTTTTTT. The rearrangement links TRBV27 to TRBJ2-2; D assignment may be TRBD1 or TRBD2 (5 bases each). Germline CDR1 reads MNHEY; CDR2 reads SMNVEV (reference sequence). This CDR3 contains 16 residues. Trimming removed 4 bases from V and 5 bases from J, with 17 bases in between.

V is TRBV12-5 and J is TRBJ2-7; no definite D call. From germline, CDR1 is LGHNT and CDR2 FRNRAP. V lost 1 base and J 4 bases, leaving 2 bases between the germline ends. The CDR3 sequence is 11 residues long. CDR3 coding DNA: TGTGCTAGTGGTTTGGGTTACGAGCAGTACTTC. It is translated as CASGLGYEQYF.

The gene calls are TRBV27 and TRBJ1-5, with D possibly matching TRBD1 (5 bases). Germline CDR1 is MNHEY and CDR2 is SMNVEV (reference sequence). Trimming took 5 bases from V and 9 from J, leaving 14 bases between them. The length of the CDR3 is 13 residues. The CDR3 nucleotides read TGTGCCAGCAGTCCCGGGACCAGGGTGCCCCAGCATTTT. Translating gives CASSPGTRVPQHF.